These T cell receptor beta chains were read from a single sample in a study of blood T cells in healthy people across ages. MiXCR, run by TCRdb on the 5' RACE reads, gives a single entry per CDR3 protein. The top ten clones hold approximately 12% of a sample with about 670,000 distinct CDR3 sequences, roughly half of them seen once. The sequencing sample was made of blood. The receptors were sampled from a woman aged 80 or over in good health. CDR3s include the opening cysteine and the closing phenylalanine or tryptophan. The D gene is left open where the match is weak. Clone size, where shown, is once, few, many, or a class for clones that have expanded.

TRBJ2-5	TRBD2	.	TRBV7-2	TGTGCCAGCAGCTCCGTAGCGGGAGTTGTCGAGACCCAGTACTTC	CASSSVAGVVETQYF
TRBJ1-3	TRBD1	.	TRBV27	TGTGCCAGCAGTAAAGACAGGGTAACCCTTAACTCTGGAAACACCATATATTTT	CASSKDRVTLNSGNTIYF
TRBJ2-1	TRBD2	.	TRBV6-1	TGTGCCAGCAGTCCAGGTAGCGGGAGGGCCGGATGGGTAAGACAAGAGCAGTTCTTC	CASSPGSGRAGWVRQEQFF
TRBJ1-1	.	many	TRBV7-6	TGTGCCAGCAGCCTAACTCCAGGGACTAACACTGAAGCTTTCTTT	CASSLTPGTNTEAFF
TRBJ2-1	TRBD2	medium-sized	TRBV28	TGTGCCAGCAGCCCCCACCTCGGGACTAGCGTTAATGAGCAGTTCTTC	CASSPHLGTSVNEQFF
TRBJ2-2	.	few	TRBV10-3	TGTGCCATCAGTGAAACCGGGGAGCTGTTTTTT	CAISETGELFF
TRBJ2-1	TRBD2	many	TRBV12-3/TRBV12-4	TGTGCCAGCAGCCCTAGCGGGGGCTCTTTCAATGAGCAGTTCTTC	CASSPSGGSFNEQFF
TRBJ2-4	.	once	TRBV7-2	TGTGCCAGCAGCCCAAGGGGAAGTTGGGACATTCAGTACTTC	CASSPRGSWDIQYF
TRBJ2-2	TRBD1	.	TRBV29-1	TGCAGCGTTCGGGACAGGGCGAACACCGGGGAGCTGTTTTTT	CSVRDRANTGELFF
TRBJ1-6	.	.	TRBV27	TGTGCCACCGCGTGGGAGGATTCACCCCTCCACTTT	CATAWEDSPLHF
TRBJ1-2	.	many	TRBV5-1	TGCGCCAGCAGCTTGGTGCTAAACTATGGCTACACCTTC	CASSLVLNYGYTF
TRBJ1-2	.	.	TRBV7-2	TGTGCCAGCAGCTTATTTTCGGCCTATGACTACACCTTC	CASSLFSAYDYTF
TRBJ2-1	.	.	TRBV29-1	TGCAGCGGAGGGGCCGGGACCGGGGGTGAGCAGTTCTTC	CSGGAGTGGEQFF
TRBJ2-1	.	.	TRBV12-3/TRBV12-4	TGTGCCAGCAGCCTGGGGTTTATAGAGACCCAGTTCTTC	CASSLGFIETQFF
TRBJ2-5	TRBD2	.	TRBV6-5	TGTGCCAGCGGACCTAGCGGGAGGGAGACCCAGTACTTC	CASGPSGRETQYF
TRBJ2-5	.	many	TRBV20-1	TGCAGTCTTGCGGGGGCTAGCCTAGAGACCCAGTACTTC	CSLAGASLETQYF
TRBJ1-1	.	.	TRBV12-3/TRBV12-4	TGTGCCAGCAGTTTAGGAACGACTGCTTTCTTT	CASSLGTTAFF
TRBJ2-1	.	many	TRBV2	TGTGCCAGCAGCGCTAACACATACAATGAGCAGTTCTTC	CASSANTYNEQFF
TRBJ2-5	.	.	TRBV20-1	TGCAGTGCATCCCCGCTCCTGGGGACCCAGTACTTC	CSASPLLGTQYF
TRBJ1-4	.	.	TRBV28	TGTGCCAGCATCACCTTTAGAGGATCAACTAATGAAAAACTGTTTTTT	CASITFRGSTNEKLFF
TRBJ2-3	TRBD2	.	TRBV20-1	TGCAGTGCTCGACTAGCGGGGACCACAGATACGCAGTATTTT	CSARLAGTTDTQYF
TRBJ1-5	.	.	TRBV20-1	TGCAGTGCTAGAGAGCCCACCCGGGGGTCGAATCAGCCCCAGCATTTT	CSAREPTRGSNQPQHF
TRBJ2-5	TRBD2	.	TRBV9	TGTGCCAGCAGCGTTCAGCGGGGGGCTCAAGAGACCCAGTACTTC	CASSVQRGAQETQYF
TRBJ1-1	.	.	TRBV5-1	TGCGCCAGCAGCTTGGCCGGGCAGCCGAACACTGAAGCTTTCTTT	CASSLAGQPNTEAFF
TRBJ2-3	TRBD1	.	TRBV20-1	TGCAGTGCTGACTCCGGGACAGGGGCGGAGGATACGCAGTATTTT	CSADSGTGAEDTQYF
TRBJ1-4	TRBD1	few	TRBV5-1	TGCGCCAGCAGCCTACGGACAGGGGCCAATGAAAAACTGTTTTTT	CASSLRTGANEKLFF
TRBJ2-5	.	few	TRBV5-1	TGCGCCAGCAGCTTGGACGACAGAGAGACCCAGTACTTC	CASSLDDRETQYF
TRBJ2-3	.	.	TRBV7-9	TGTGCCAGCAGCCCCCGGGAGTTCACAGATACGCAGTATTTT	CASSPREFTDTQYF
TRBJ1-4	.	.	TRBV5-1	TGCGCCAGCAGCGACGTTGTTGAGGAAAAACTGTTTTTT	CASSDVVEEKLFF
TRBJ2-7	TRBD2	.	TRBV5-1	TGCGCCAGCAGCCACGGACTAGCGGGAGGTCTCGAGCAGTACTTC	CASSHGLAGGLEQYF
TRBJ2-5	TRBD2	few	TRBV28	TGTGCCAGCAGTTCGTTGACTAGCGGGAGGTACCAAGAGACCCAGTACTTC	CASSSLTSGRYQETQYF
TRBJ2-1	.	.	TRBV21-1	TGTGCCAGCAGCAAAGCGCTTCCCCCTAGAACGGGGAGGTACAATGAGCAGTTCTTC	CASSKALPPRTGRYNEQFF
TRBJ2-1	.	many	TRBV7-8	TGTGCCAGCACCGGACAGAACAATGAGCAGTTCTTC	CASTGQNNEQFF
TRBJ2-1	.	many	TRBV9	TGTGCCAGCAGCGTGGGGGGAAGCGGTTACAATGAGCAGTTCTTC	CASSVGGSGYNEQFF
TRBJ1-6	TRBD1	.	TRBV2	TGTGCCAGCAGTGCTACAGGGGGGCCCCTCCACTTT	CASSATGGPLHF
TRBJ1-2	TRBD1	.	TRBV7-2	TGTGCCAGCAGCAGAGCGCGGGACAGTCTGATCTATGGCTACACCTTC	CASSRARDSLIYGYTF
TRBJ1-3	.	.	TRBV29-1	TGCAGCGTTACGGGCCGACTTTCTGGAAACACCATATATTTT	CSVTGRLSGNTIYF
TRBJ2-2	TRBD2	few	TRBV7-9	TGTGCCAGCAGCTCCTTCGGGGGGGGAAACACCGGGGAGCTGTTTTTT	CASSSFGGGNTGELFF
TRBJ2-7	.	.	TRBV6-5	TGTGCCAGCAGTTACTCGAGGGGTGTGGAGCAGTACTTC	CASSYSRGVEQYF
TRBJ2-7	TRBD1	.	TRBV29-1	TGCAGCGTTTCTGCCGGGACAGCCTACGGGCAGTACTTC	CSVSAGTAYGQYF
TRBJ2-1	.	once	TRBV5-5	TGTGCCAGCAGCTTAAACTGGGACGGATACAATGAGCAGTTCTTC	CASSLNWDGYNEQFF
TRBJ2-7	.	.	TRBV20-1	TGCAGTGCTAGAGATCTGGAAACCTACGAGCAGTACTTC	CSARDLETYEQYF
TRBJ1-1	.	.	TRBV7-2	TGTGCCAGCAACAGGGACGGGGGGCTTTCGGCTTTCTTT	CASNRDGGLSAFF
TRBJ1-2	.	.	TRBV24-1	TGTGCCACCAGTGACCACGACAGCAATAACTACGGCTACACCTTC	CATSDHDSNNYGYTF
TRBJ1-5	.	many	TRBV6-5	TGTGCCAGCCGGGAGTCAGGGGGCAATCAGCCCCAGCATTTT	CASRESGGNQPQHF
TRBJ2-3	TRBD2	.	TRBV6-1	TGTGCCAGCAGTGGACAGACCGTAGAGGGACTATGGCCCGATACGCAGTATTTT	CASSGQTVEGLWPDTQYF
TRBJ1-5	.	few	TRBV3-1	TGTGCCAGCAGCCTACGGACAAGCAATCAGCCCCAGCATTTT	CASSLRTSNQPQHF
TRBJ2-3	.	.	TRBV20-1	TGCAGTGCTAGAGGACTGCCGGGCACAGATACGCAGTATTTT	CSARGLPGTDTQYF
TRBJ2-5	.	once	TRBV20-1	TGCAGTGCTCAAGCCTTGTTAGAGACCCAGTACTTC	CSAQALLETQYF
TRBJ1-4	.	.	TRBV10-3	TGTGCCATCAGTTTCGACGGAACAACTAATGAAAAACTGTTTTTT	CAISFDGTTNEKLFF
TRBJ2-5	.	.	TRBV7-2	TGTGCCAGTAGCTTAGTGGCACCTGAAGGGACCCAGTACTTC	CASSLVAPEGTQYF
TRBJ2-1	.	.	TRBV25-1	TGTGCCAGCAGAGCGGGCCCCGGGGCCAATGAGCAGTTCTTC	CASRAGPGANEQFF
TRBJ1-2	.	.	TRBV6-5	TGTGCCAGCAGCTCGACAGCGAACAACCTAGGTGGCTACACCTTC	CASSSTANNLGGYTF
TRBJ2-3	.	.	TRBV27	TGTGCCAGCAGTTTAGCGGCCCTCACAGATACGCAGTATTTT	CASSLAALTDTQYF
TRBJ2-7	.	few	TRBV20-1	TGCAGTGCTAGGGGGGATAGCTCCTACAATGAGCAGTACTTC	CSARGDSSYNEQYF
TRBJ2-1	.	many	TRBV5-1	TGCGCCAGCAGCCGGGACCTACGGGGCTACAATGAGCAGTTCTTC	CASSRDLRGYNEQFF